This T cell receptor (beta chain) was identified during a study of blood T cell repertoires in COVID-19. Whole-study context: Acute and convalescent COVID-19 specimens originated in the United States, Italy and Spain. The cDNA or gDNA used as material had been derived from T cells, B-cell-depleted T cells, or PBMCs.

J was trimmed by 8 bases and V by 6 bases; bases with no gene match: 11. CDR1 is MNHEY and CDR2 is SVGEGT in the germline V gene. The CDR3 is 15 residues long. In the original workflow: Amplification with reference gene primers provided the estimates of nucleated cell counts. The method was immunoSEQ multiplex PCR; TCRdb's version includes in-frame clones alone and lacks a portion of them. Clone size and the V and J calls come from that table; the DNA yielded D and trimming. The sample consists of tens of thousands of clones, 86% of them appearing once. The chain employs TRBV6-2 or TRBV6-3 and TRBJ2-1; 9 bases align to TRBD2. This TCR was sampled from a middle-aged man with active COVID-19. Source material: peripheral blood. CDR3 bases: TGTGCCAGCAGCCTGGGACTAGCTGGTGTCGATGAGCAGTTCTTC. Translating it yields CASSLGLAGVDEQFF.